This entry describes one T cell receptor (beta chain). Its antigen target is currently unknown. Per-nucleotide qualities are absent, and no much larger clonotype sits a single base away. The immunoSEQ assay at survey resolution was applied to genomic DNA for sequencing of TCRbeta rearrangements. In the original analysis: A lowest detectable productive clonotype frequency of 2.59 x 10-5 was observed in the TCR sequencing data. Only productive TCRbeta rearrangements, meaning sequences that were complete and in-frame, were kept for the analyses. Sample clonality was computed as Simpson clonality in the immunoSEQ Analyzer version 3.0. Based on frequency, clones were grouped as very rare, small, medium, large (1-20%) or hyperexpanded (>20%). Generation probabilities were estimated with OLGA 1.2.3, V-gene circos plots were made with VDJtools, specificities were looked up in VDJdb, and CDR3 motifs were identified with GLIPH. This is the immuneACCESS table as TCRdb keeps it, with only in-frame sequences that have V and J called. A part of the clones is gone; compared with another copy, unresolved V genes explain less than half, and the rest is unexplained. Clone size and the V and J calls come from that table; the DNA yielded D and trimming. This sample lists about 28,000 clones; roughly 84% were detected once. The ten top clones hold approximately 6.2% of the sample.

This entry belongs to a study of STAT5B mutations in CD4+ large granular lymphocyte leukemia (dated by TCRdb to 2021 to 2024). For the wider study: Among the healthy controls, the CDR3 'QG' motif was associated with a particular HLA allele. Flow cytometry on FACSCanto II or FACSVerse confirmed that purified fractions exceeded 95% purity among lymphocytes. TCRbeta repertoires of CD4+ T-cell large granular lymphocyte leukemia patients were compared with those of healthy blood donors.

V loses 2 bases, J loses 4 bases, and the germline ends lie 9 bases apart. Taken from the germline V gene (reference sequence), the CDR1 and CDR2 loops are SEHNR and FQNEAQ. Taken from cysteine to phenylalanine, the CDR3 has 14 residues. The sequence is cut down to CDR3 DNA, 42 bases in frame from base 1. The healthy control group was made up of 30 to 45 blood donors, and the Finnish Red Cross blood service supplied their buffy coats. All TCR-sequenced material derived from peripheral blood: patient blood samples and healthy donor buffy coats. Ficoll-Hypaque gradient centrifugation was used to isolate peripheral blood mononuclear cells. CD4+ cells were purified magnetically from the buffy coats of healthy controls. The Gentra Puregene Cell and Tissue kit was used to extract genomic DNA, and a Qubit 2.0 fluorometer was used to measure the amount of genomic DNA. The investigation overall reported the following: Main leukemic clonotypes were private to each patient, although approximately 25% appeared at low frequency in other patients' non-leukemic repertoires. Compared with healthy CD4+ repertoires, CD4-sorted patient repertoires appeared more clonal, and this difference remained even after the putative leukemic clones were removed. The data were not HLA-matched, and the relatively small sample size could explain the higher clonality seen in CD4+ compared with CD8+ T-LGLL. TRBV06-family usage was enriched among the top patient clones (8/27) compared with healthy controls (2/35).

The origin of this receptor is a human donor in good health. The rearranged segments are TRBV7-9 and TRBJ1-3; TRBD1 is possibly the D segment (5 matching bases). Sequences were obtained from CD4+ T cells from blood buffy coats. CDR3 reads: CASSLQGSGNTIYF. The DNA sequence is TGTGCCAGCAGCTTACAGGGTTCAGGAAACACCATATATTTT. Reference TRBV7-9 and TRBJ1-3 proteins supply the regions before and after the CDR3; the full variable domain is: DTGVSQNPRHKITKRGQNVTFRCDPISEHNRLYWYRQTLGQGPEFLTYFQNEAQLEKSRLLSDRFSAERPKGSFSTLEIQRTEQGDSAMYLCASSLQGSGNTIYFGEGSWLTVV.